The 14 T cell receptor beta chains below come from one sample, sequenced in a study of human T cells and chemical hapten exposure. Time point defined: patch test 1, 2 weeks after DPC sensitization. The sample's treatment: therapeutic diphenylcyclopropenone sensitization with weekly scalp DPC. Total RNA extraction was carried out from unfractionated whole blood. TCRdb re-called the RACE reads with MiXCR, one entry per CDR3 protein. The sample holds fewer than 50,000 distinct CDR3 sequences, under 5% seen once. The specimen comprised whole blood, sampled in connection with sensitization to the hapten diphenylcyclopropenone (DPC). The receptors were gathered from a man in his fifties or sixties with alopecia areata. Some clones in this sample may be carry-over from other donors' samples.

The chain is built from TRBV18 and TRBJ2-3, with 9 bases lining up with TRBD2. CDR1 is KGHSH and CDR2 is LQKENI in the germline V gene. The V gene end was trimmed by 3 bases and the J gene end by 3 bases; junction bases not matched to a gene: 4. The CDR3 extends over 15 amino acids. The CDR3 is CASSPASGMTDTQYF. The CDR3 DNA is TGTGCCAGCTCACCGGCTAGCGGGATGACAGATACGCAGTATTTT.

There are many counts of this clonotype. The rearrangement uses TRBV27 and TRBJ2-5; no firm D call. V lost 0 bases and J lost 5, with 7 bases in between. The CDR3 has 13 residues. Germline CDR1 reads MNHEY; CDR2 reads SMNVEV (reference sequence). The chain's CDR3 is CASSLSRSETQYF. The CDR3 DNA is TGTGCCAGCAGTTTATCCCGTTCTGAGACCCAGTACTTC.

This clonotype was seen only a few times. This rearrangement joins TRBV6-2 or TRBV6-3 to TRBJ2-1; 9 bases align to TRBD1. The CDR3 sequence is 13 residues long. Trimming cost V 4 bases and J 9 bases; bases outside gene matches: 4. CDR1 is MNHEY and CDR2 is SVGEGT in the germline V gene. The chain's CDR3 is CASSLTGGTEQFF. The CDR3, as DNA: TGTGCCAGCAGTTTAACAGGGGGCACTGAGCAGTTCTTC.

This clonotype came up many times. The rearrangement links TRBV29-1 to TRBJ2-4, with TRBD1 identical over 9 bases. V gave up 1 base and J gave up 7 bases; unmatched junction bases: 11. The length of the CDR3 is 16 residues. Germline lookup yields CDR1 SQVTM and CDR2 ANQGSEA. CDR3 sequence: CSVEGAGTGRRNIQYF. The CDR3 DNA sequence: TGCAGCGTTGAAGGCGCCGGGACAGGGAGGAGGAACATTCAGTACTTC.

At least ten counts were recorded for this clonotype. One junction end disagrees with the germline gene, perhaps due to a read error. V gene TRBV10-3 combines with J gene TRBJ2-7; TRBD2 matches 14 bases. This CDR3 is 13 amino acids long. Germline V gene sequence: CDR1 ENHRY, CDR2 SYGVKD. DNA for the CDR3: TGTGCCACCGACGCTCAAGGGACTAGCGGGAGCCACTTC. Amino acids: CATDAQGTSGSHF.

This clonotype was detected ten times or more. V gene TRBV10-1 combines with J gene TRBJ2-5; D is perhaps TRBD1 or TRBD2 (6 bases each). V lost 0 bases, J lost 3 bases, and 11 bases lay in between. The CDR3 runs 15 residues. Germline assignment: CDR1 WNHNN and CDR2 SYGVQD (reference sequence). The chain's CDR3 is CASSESGGSEETQYF. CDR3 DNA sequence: TGCGCCAGCAGTGAGTCAGGGGGGTCCGAAGAGACCCAGTACTTC.

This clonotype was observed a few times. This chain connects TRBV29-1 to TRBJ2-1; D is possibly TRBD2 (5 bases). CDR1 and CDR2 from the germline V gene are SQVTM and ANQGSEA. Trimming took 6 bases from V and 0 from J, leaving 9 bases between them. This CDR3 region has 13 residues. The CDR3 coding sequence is TGCAGCGTCGCGGGTAGCTCCTACAATGAGCAGTTCTTC. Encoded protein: CSVAGSSYNEQFF.

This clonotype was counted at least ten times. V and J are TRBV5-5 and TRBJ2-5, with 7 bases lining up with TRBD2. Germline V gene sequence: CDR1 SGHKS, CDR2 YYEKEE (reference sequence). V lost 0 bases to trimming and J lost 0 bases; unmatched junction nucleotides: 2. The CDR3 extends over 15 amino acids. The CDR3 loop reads CASSLEGLHQETQYF. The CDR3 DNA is TGTGCCAGCAGCTTGGAGGGACTACACCAAGAGACCCAGTACTTC. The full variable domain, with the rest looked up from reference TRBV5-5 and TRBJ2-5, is DAGVTQSPTHLIKTRGQQVTLRCSPISGHKSVSWYQQVLGQGPQFIFQYYEKEERGRGNFPDRFSARQFPNYSSELNVNALLLGDSALYLCASSLEGLHQETQYFGPGTRLLVL.

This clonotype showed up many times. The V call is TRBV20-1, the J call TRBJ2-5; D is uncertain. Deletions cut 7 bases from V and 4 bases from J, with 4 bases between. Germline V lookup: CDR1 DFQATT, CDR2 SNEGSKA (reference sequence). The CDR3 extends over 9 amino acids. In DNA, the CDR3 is TGCAGTGGGAGAGAGACCCAGTACTTC. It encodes CSGRETQYF.

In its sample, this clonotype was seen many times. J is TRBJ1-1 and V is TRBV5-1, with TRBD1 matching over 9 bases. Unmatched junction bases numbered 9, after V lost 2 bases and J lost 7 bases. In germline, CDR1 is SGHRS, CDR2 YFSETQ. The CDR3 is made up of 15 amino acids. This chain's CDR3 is CASSLRGQGAGEAFF. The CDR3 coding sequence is TGCGCCAGCAGCTTAAGGGGACAGGGTGCAGGTGAAGCTTTCTTT.

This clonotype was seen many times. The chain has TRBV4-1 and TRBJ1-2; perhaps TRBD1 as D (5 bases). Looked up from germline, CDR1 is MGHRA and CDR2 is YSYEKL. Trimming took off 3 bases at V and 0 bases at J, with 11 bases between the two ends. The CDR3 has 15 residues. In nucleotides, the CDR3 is TGCGCCAGCAGCCACTGGGACGTAGCTAACTATGGCTACACCTTC. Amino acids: CASSHWDVANYGYTF.

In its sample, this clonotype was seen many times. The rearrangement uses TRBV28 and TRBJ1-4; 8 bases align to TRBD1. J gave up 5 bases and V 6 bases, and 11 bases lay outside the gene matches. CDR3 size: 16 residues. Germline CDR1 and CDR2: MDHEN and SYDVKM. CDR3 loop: CASSRTGFARNEKLFF. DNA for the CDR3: TGTGCCAGCAGCCGGACAGGGTTTGCTAGGAATGAAAAACTGTTTTTT.

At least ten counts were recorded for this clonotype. The CDR3 DNA is TGTGCCAGCAGCGAGGGGGGGACAGCCGTCTACGAGCAGTACTTC. Translating gives CASSEGGTAVYEQYF. The J gene is TRBJ2-7, the V gene TRBV9; tentatively, D is TRBD1 or TRBD2 (7 bases each). There are 15 residues in the CDR3. V lost 3 bases and J 3 bases, leaving 16 bases between the germline ends. Germline V lookup: CDR1 SGDLS, CDR2 YYNGEE. Full variable domain (rest looked up from reference TRBV9 and TRBJ2-7): DSGVTQTPKHLITATGQRVTLRCSPRSGDLSVYWYQQSLDQGLQFLIQYYNGEERAKGNILERFSAQQFPDLHSELNLSSLELGDSALYFCASSEGGTAVYEQYFGPGTRLTVT.

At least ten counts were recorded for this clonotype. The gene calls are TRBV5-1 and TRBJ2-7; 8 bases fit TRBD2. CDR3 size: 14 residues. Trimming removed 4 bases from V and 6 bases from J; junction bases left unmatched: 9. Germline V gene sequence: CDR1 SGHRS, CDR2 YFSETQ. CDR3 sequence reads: CASSAGTRDSEQYF. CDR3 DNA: TGCGCCAGCAGCGCCGGGACTAGGGACTCCGAGCAGTACTTC. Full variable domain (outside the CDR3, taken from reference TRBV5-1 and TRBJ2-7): KAGVTQTPRYLIKTRGQQVTLSCSPISGHRSVSWYQQTPGQGLQFLFEYFSETQRNKGNFPGRFSGRQFSNSRSEMNVSTLELGDSALYLCASSAGTRDSEQYFGPGTRLTVT.